These 18 T cell receptor beta chains were sequenced from one sample in a study of response to subunit inactivated influenza vaccine. TCRdb processed the RT-PCR reads anew with MiXCR; each CDR3 protein has one entry. This sample has fewer than 400,000 distinct CDR3 sequences, with 20% to 25% found just once. Source: PBMCs from blood, taken approximately 20 months after vaccination. The receptors derive from a man aged 50 to 69 who received an inactivated influenza vaccine.

This clonotype was observed a handful of times. One end of the junction is discordant with germline, which a read error may explain. The chain has TRBV20-1 and TRBJ1-2; no definite D call. Looked up from germline, CDR1 is DFQATT and CDR2 is SNEGSKA (reference sequence). The CDR3 is made up of 12 amino acids. The CDR3 here is CSPRHLSYGYTF. The CDR3 DNA reads as TGCAGTCCTAGACACTTAAGTTATGGCTACACCTTC.

This clonotype was seen a handful of times. The chain combines TRBV12-3 or TRBV12-4 with TRBJ1-2, with 7 bases aligning to TRBD1. CDR3 length: 13 residues. V lost 6 bases and J lost 4; bases outside the gene matches: 5. The DNA for the CDR3 is TGTGCCAGCAGCCCCAGGGGGATCTATGGCTACACCTTC. Translating it yields CASSPRGIYGYTF.

This chain joins TRBV10-3 and TRBJ1-1; D possibly corresponds to TRBD1 (6 bases). There are 14 residues in the CDR3. Trimming left V 3 bases short and J 6 bases short, with 14 bases between. Germline V lookup: CDR1 ENHRY, CDR2 SYGVKD. CDR3 sequence: CAISEGQGISEAFF. CDR3 in DNA: TGTGCCATCAGTGAAGGGCAGGGGATCTCTGAAGCTTTCTTT.

This clonotype was seen a few times. The chain carries TRBV7-2 and TRBJ2-4, with D unclear. Germline-derived CDR1 and CDR2 are SGHTA and FQGNSA. Trimming left V 5 bases short and J 6 bases short, with 11 bases between. The CDR3 covers 13 residues. The CDR3 region is CASSRPGGNIQYF. The DNA of the CDR3 is TGTGCCAGCAGCCGGCCTGGTGGAAACATTCAGTACTTC.

This clonotype was counted only a few times. The V and J genes are TRBV4-3 and TRBJ1-2, with 7 positions matching TRBD1. The germline gives CDR1 LGHNA, CDR2 YSLEER. This CDR3 comprises 16 residues. J was trimmed by 4 bases and V by 0 bases; bases with no gene match: 8. In nucleotides, the CDR3 is TGCGCCAGCAGCCAAGACCCAGTGACAGGGATCTATGGCTACACCTTC. Translation gives CASSQDPVTGIYGYTF.

This clonotype was found a few times. The CDR3 reads CASSATSGANEQYF. CDR3 sequence (DNA): TGCGCCAGCAGCGCGACTAGCGGTGCCAACGAGCAGTACTTC. The chain employs TRBV5-1 and TRBJ2-7; 9 bases agree with TRBD2. Unmatched junction bases numbered 7, after V lost 4 bases and J lost 5 bases. This CDR3 contains 14 residues. Germline V gives CDR1 SGHRS, CDR2 YFSETQ. Full variable domain (missing parts from reference TRBV5-1 and TRBJ2-7): KAGVTQTPRYLIKTRGQQVTLSCSPISGHRSVSWYQQTPGQGLQFLFEYFSETQRNKGNFPGRFSGRQFSNSRSEMNVSTLELGDSALYLCASSATSGANEQYFGPGTRLTVT.

The chain links TRBV9 to TRBJ1-2; 7 bases match TRBD1. Trimming removed 3 bases from V and 4 bases from J; junction bases left unmatched: 12. The CDR3 covers 16 residues. Germline CDR1 SGDLS, CDR2 YYNGEE. This chain's CDR3 is CASSANTGVMGYGYTF. In DNA form, the CDR3 reads TGTGCCAGCAGCGCCAATACAGGGGTTATGGGCTATGGCTACACCTTC. The full variable domain, its missing parts supplied by reference TRBV9 and TRBJ1-2, is DSGVTQTPKHLITATGQRVTLRCSPRSGDLSVYWYQQSLDQGLQFLIQYYNGEERAKGNILERFSAQQFPDLHSELNLSSLELGDSALYFCASSANTGVMGYGYTFGSGTRLTVV.

The J gene is TRBJ2-7, the V gene TRBV20-1, with TRBD2 identical over 10 bases. V lost 0 bases and J lost 5; bases outside the gene matches: 10. The CDR3 has 16 amino acids. The germline gives CDR1 DFQATT, CDR2 SNEGSKA (reference sequence). The CDR3 sequence: CSARDLIAGGGHEQYF. The CDR3 nucleotides read TGCAGTGCTAGAGATCTCATAGCGGGAGGTGGCCACGAGCAGTACTTC.

This clonotype has more than one count but fewer than ten. The chain combines TRBV14 with TRBJ1-1, with D possibly TRBD1 on 5 matching bases. This CDR3 is built from 14 residues. Germline CDR1 SGHDN, CDR2 FVKESK. Trimming cost V 5 bases and J 3 bases, with 13 bases left between them. This CDR3 reads CASSNQGPDTEAFF. The CDR3 coding sequence is TGTGCCAGCAGCAATCAGGGACCTGACACTGAAGCTTTCTTT.

The chain links TRBV18 to TRBJ1-3; weak D call: TRBD1 (5 bases). CDR1 is KGHSH and CDR2 is LQKENI in the germline V gene. The V end was cut by 3 bases, the J end by 0 bases, with 18 bases between. The length of the CDR3 is 18 residues. CDR3: CASSPATPGLGSGNTIYF. CDR3 in DNA: TGTGCCAGCTCACCGGCCACTCCGGGACTCGGCTCTGGAAACACCATATATTTT.

This clonotype occurred many times. This rearrangement joins TRBV4-1 to TRBJ1-1; D not certain. Germline assignment: CDR1 MGHRA and CDR2 YSYEKL. The CDR3 has 14 amino acids. Trimming pared 4 bases from V and 4 bases from J, leaving 13 bases between. The CDR3 loop is CASSRTPALTEAFF. CDR3 DNA: TGCGCCAGCAGCCGTACCCCGGCTCTCACTGAAGCTTTCTTT.

This clonotype appeared a few times. The V and J genes are TRBV4-3 and TRBJ1-1; the match to TRBD1 covers 7 bases. The CDR3 is 16 residues long. Trimming removed 4 bases from V and 1 base from J; junction bases left unmatched: 9. CDR1 and CDR2 from the germline V gene are LGHNA and YSLEER. Written as DNA, the CDR3 is TGCGCCAGCAGCCGGTGGGGTCGGACAGGGAACACTGAAGCTTTCTTT. The encoded protein is CASSRWGRTGNTEAFF.

This clonotype was seen at least ten times. The chain recombines TRBV10-3 with TRBJ1-4, with unresolved D. This CDR3 spans 13 amino acids. Trimming cost V 7 bases and J 6 bases, with 12 bases left between them. CDR1 is ENHRY, CDR2 SYGVKD, per germline. CDR3 in DNA: TGTGCCATCACCGAAGACAAAGATGAAAAACTGTTTTTT. This sequence encodes CAITEDKDEKLFF.

This clonotype turned up a few times. CDR3 sequence reads: CASSRQINQPQHF. The CDR3 DNA reads TGCGCCAGCAGTAGGCAAATCAATCAGCCCCAGCATTTT. This chain links TRBV10-2 with TRBJ1-5; D remains ambiguous. The germline V and J ends were trimmed by 5 bases and 3 bases, with 8 bases remaining between them. Germline V gene lookup returns CDR1 WSHSY and CDR2 SAAADI. The CDR3 runs to 13 residues.

V usage is TRBV6-6 and J usage is TRBJ1-2; possible D gene TRBD1, 5 bases. The CDR3 loop spans 13 amino acids. Germline CDR1 reads MNHNY; CDR2 reads SVGAGI (reference sequence). The V and J ends lost 5 bases and 8 bases respectively, with 15 bases between them. CDR3 amino acids: CASSRGLSGGYTF. CDR3 nucleotides: TGTGCCAGCAGTCGGGGCCTTTCGGGCGGCTACACCTTC.

In this sample, this clonotype turned up a few times. The CDR3 sequence is CASSNRDSFSGNTIYF. In DNA, the CDR3 is TGTGCCAGCAGCAACCGGGACAGCTTTTCTGGAAACACCATATATTTT. V gene TRBV9 combines with J gene TRBJ1-3; 7 bases match TRBD1. This CDR3 has 16 amino acids. The germline V gene has CDR1 SGDLS and CDR2 YYNGEE. Germline trimming cut 4 bases from V and 1 base from J; bases unmatched to any gene: 8.

This clonotype has only a few counts. CDR3 nucleotides: TGCAGTGCTAGTAAGGGCGGAAGCAATCAGCCCCAGCATTTT. This encodes CSASKGGSNQPQHF. The gene calls are TRBV20-1 and TRBJ1-5; D not resolved. The germline CDR1 and CDR2 sequences are DFQATT and SNEGSKA (reference sequence). The germline V and J ends were trimmed by 3 bases and 1 base, with 10 bases remaining between them. The CDR3 is 14 residues long.

The V and J genes are TRBV9 and TRBJ1-2; D is unclear. Germline lookup yields CDR1 SGDLS and CDR2 YYNGEE. Trimming cost V 4 bases and J 6 bases, with 16 bases left between them. The CDR3 extends over 14 amino acids. Written as DNA, the CDR3 is TGTGCCAGCAGCCCCTACGAGAACCACAATGGCTACACCTTC. It specifies CASSPYENHNGYTF.